This T cell receptor (beta chain) appears in the sequencing data of a study of regulatory T cells in long-lasting Graves disease. The CDR3 runs to 16 residues. The junction had 13 bases not matched to a gene; V was cut back by 5 bases and J by 5 bases. Germline loops: CDR1 SGHVS, CDR2 FNYEAQ. Study-wide results and limits: Persistent disease favored TRBV28, TRBJ1-2 and TRBJ2-5.

This clonotype was observed many times. Its cognate antigen is unknown. Building the TCR beta libraries relied on iRepertoire HTBI primers, and CDR3 regions underwent Arm-PCR. MiXCR, applied by TCRdb to the multiplex PCR reads, yields one record per CDR3 protein. Among under 450,000 distinct CDR3 sequences listed, about 12% were seen once. Specified time point: newly diagnosed GD, antithyroid drugs for less than 3 months. Extracted RNA from PBMCs served as the source of the TCR library. This sample also appeared in a second study, on T cells in Graves' hyperthyroidism and ophthalmopathy.

Here the sequenced sample was peripheral blood mononuclear cells (PBMCs), taken at new diagnosis, from a patient treated with antithyroid drugs. The clonotype originates from a woman aged 18-30 years with Graves disease. This sequence joins TRBV7-6 and TRBJ2-5; 8 bases map to TRBD1. Here the CDR3 DNA reads TGTGCCAGCAGCCCCCGAGGTCCAGGGGGCAAGGAGACCCAGTACTTC. It codes for CASSPRGPGGKETQYF.